This T cell receptor (beta chain) originates from a study of cytomegalovirus exposure and HLA in healthy donors. Trimming shortened V by 6 bases and J by 3 bases, and 11 bases separated the two germline ends. Per the germline V gene, CDR1 is SQVTM and CDR2 is ANQGSEA. The CDR3 is made up of 12 amino acids. Regarding this clone: Antigen: not known.

Primers for the PCR totalled 60 Vbeta and 13 Jbeta. Clones were read by immunoSEQ multiplex PCR, and TCRdb kept only the in-frame ones, dropping some. The sample holds about 83,000 clones, more than 70% seen once. Regarding the study as a whole: Later genetic work tied a missense DCLRE1C variant to beta-chain V and J trimming.

The chain couples TRBV29-1 to TRBJ1-1, with D possibly matching TRBD1 (5 bases). The sample consisted of PBMCs. This receptor was obtained from a man between 60 and 70 years old in good health and CMV-seronegative. The CDR3 protein is CSVGSGYTEAFF. CDR3 nucleotide sequence: TGCAGCGTCGGGTCAGGGTACACTGAAGCTTTCTTT.